This T cell receptor (beta chain) was identified during a study of T-cell memory formation after mild COVID-19. Study observations and caveats: CD8+ contracting clones occupied EMRA, while CD4+ ones occupied mainly CM and EM. Pre-infection memory already had some responding clones, implying cross-reactive memory joined. Later expanders leaned toward CD4+, whereas clones contracting from day 15 to 85 were balanced CD4/CD8.

Details on this clonotype: The antigen is unknown.

Between the trimmed V and J ends, which lost 2 bases and 5 bases, there was a span of 7 bases. The length of the CDR3 is 13 residues. Germline CDR1 reads SGHTA; CDR2 reads FQGNSA. The 5'RACE method, run with constant-segment primers, produced TCR alpha and TCR beta cDNA libraries (carrying sample barcodes and UMIs). MiXCR, run by TCRdb on the 5' RACE reads, gives a single entry per CDR3 protein. The data show 45,000 or so distinct CDR3 sequences, around 6.6% seen once. Material for sequencing was PBMCs or a T cell subset sorted from them (not recorded which). The chain employs TRBV7-2 and TRBJ2-1; D call uncertain. The TCR sequence derives from an adult who had mild COVID-19 (a few samples of this study predate the infection). Cell type and time point are not known. The CDR3 DNA is TGTGCCAGCAGCTTACATCAGGACAATGAGCAGTTCTTC. Its protein is CASSLHQDNEQFF. The full variable domain, completed using reference TRBV7-2 and TRBJ2-1, is GAGVSQSPSNKVTEKGKDVELRCDPISGHTALYWYRQSLGQGLEFLIYFQGNSAPDKSGLPSDRFSAERTGGSVSTLTIQRTQQEDSAVYLCASSLHQDNEQFFGPGTRLTVL.